This is a list of T cell receptor beta chains from one sample in a study of T cell responses to AZD1222 COVID-19 vaccine. This table comes from immunoSEQ multiplex PCR, and its TCRdb copy is limited to in-frame clones, with some not included. The sample lists 130,000 or so clones, about 90% seen once, with around 8% in the top ten. The input for sequencing was peripheral blood, taken 28 days after the second dose of the MenACWY control vaccine. The origin of the receptors is an adult who received the MenACWY meningococcal vaccine as a control. Both conserved end residues are part of each CDR3. Fields, in order: J gene, D gene, clone size, V gene, CDR3 DNA, CDR3 protein. The D gene is left open where the match is weak. Some rows mark clone size as missing; the rest say once, few, many or name a class of expanded clone.

J: TRBJ1-2
D: .
size: once
V: TRBV9
DNA: TGTGCCAGCAGCGTAGGAGGGGCGTGGGGTGGCTACACCTTC
CDR3: CASSVGGAWGGYTF

J: TRBJ2-1
D: .
size: .
V: TRBV6-5
DNA: TGTGCCAGCAGTTCTACTAGTGTCTACAATGAGCAGTTCTTC
CDR3: CASSSTSVYNEQFF

J: TRBJ2-5
D: .
size: .
V: TRBV12-5
DNA: TGTGCTAGTGGGCGAGAGACCCAGTACTTC
CDR3: CASGRETQYF

J: TRBJ1-2
D: .
size: .
V: TRBV28
DNA: TGTGCCAGCAGTTCAGGTACAGCTAACTATGGCTACACCTTC
CDR3: CASSSGTANYGYTF

J: TRBJ1-4
D: .
size: .
V: TRBV10-3
DNA: TGTGCCATCGGCCAGGGCTCCCCTAATGAAAAACTGTTTTTT
CDR3: CAIGQGSPNEKLFF

J: TRBJ2-3
D: TRBD2
size: .
V: TRBV11-2
DNA: TGTGCCAGCAGCCCTGGACTAGCGGGGGGGCAGGGCGATACGCAGTATTTT
CDR3: CASSPGLAGGQGDTQYF

J: TRBJ2-3
D: .
size: .
V: TRBV11-3
DNA: TGTGCCAGCAGCTTAGATGGGTTGGGAGATACGCAGTATTTT
CDR3: CASSLDGLGDTQYF

J: TRBJ2-5
D: TRBD2
size: once
V: TRBV5-1
DNA: TGCGCCAGCAGCTTGAGAGGGGCGGGAGAAGAGACCCAGTACTTC
CDR3: CASSLRGAGEETQYF

J: TRBJ2-1
D: .
size: .
V: TRBV30
DNA: TGTGCCTGGACGCTAGCAGCCTCCTACAATGAGCAGTTCTTC
CDR3: CAWTLAASYNEQFF

J: TRBJ1-1
D: .
size: .
V: TRBV9
DNA: TGTGCCAGCAGCGTAGCTTCCGAGAACACTGAAGCTTTCTTT
CDR3: CASSVASENTEAFF